This entry is about one T cell receptor (beta chain). Its antigen remains unidentified. This sample was taken from a study of CD8 T cells in ankylosing spondylitis. Study-wide points: Enrichment of disease-linked clones was reportedly significant in matched ankylosing spondylitis synovial fluid. Among TCR beta sequences, a motif of roughly 8 highly homologous variants appeared characteristic of ankylosing spondylitis blood. Reactive arthritis synovial fluid and blood previously showed some of these motif variants.

The CDR3 has 14 amino acids. Trimming pared 6 bases from V and 5 bases from J, leaving 20 bases between. Germline CDR1 SQVTM, CDR2 ANQGSEA. Generation of TCR beta libraries employed quantitative 5'-RACE incorporating molecular barcodes. A single record per CDR3 protein comes from TCRdb applying MiXCR to the 5' RACE reads. The sample has about 200,000 distinct CDR3 sequences; 9.5% to 15% are singletons. The sequenced sample was blood, either unsorted or a sorted T cell fraction (not recorded which). This sequence joins TRBV29-1 and TRBJ2-7, with D tentatively TRBD2 (7 bases). This receptor was taken from a male donor with ankylosing spondylitis or in good health (not recorded which). The CDR3 here is CSVEGGELGDEQYF. CDR3 DNA sequence: TGCAGCGTAGAGGGGGGGGAGTTAGGGGACGAGCAGTACTTC.